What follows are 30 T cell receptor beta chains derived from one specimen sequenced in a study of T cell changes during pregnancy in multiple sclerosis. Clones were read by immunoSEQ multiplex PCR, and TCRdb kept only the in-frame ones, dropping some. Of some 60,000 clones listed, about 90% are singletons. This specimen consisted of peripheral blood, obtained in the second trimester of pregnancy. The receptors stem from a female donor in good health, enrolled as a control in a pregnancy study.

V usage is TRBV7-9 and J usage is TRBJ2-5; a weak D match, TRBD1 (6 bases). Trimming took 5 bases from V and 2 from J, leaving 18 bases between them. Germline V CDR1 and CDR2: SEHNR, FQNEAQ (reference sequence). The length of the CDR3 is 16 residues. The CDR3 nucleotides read TGTGCCAGCAGCCCCAGCCGGACAGCTATACAAGAGACCCAGTACTTC. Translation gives CASSPSRTAIQETQYF.

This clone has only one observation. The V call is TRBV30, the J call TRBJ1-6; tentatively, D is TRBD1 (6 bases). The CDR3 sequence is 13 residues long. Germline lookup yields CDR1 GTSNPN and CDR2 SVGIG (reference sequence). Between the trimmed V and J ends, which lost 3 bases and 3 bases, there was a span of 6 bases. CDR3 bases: TGTGCCTGGAGGGGACACTATAATTCACCCCTCCACTTT. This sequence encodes CAWRGHYNSPLHF.

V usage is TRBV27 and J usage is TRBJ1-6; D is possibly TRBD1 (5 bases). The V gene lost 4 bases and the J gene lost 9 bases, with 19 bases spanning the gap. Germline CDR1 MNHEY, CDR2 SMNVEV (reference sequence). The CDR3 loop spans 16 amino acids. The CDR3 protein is CASSYQGLRRASPLHF. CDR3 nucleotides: TGTGCCAGCAGTTACCAGGGTCTACGTAGAGCTTCACCCCTCCACTTT.

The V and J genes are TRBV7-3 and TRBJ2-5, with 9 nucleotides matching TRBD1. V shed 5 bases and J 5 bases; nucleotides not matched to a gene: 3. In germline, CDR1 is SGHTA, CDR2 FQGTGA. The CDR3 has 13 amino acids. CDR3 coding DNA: TGTGCCAGCAGCCGCGGACAGGGGGAGACCCAGTACTTC. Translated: CASSRGQGETQYF.

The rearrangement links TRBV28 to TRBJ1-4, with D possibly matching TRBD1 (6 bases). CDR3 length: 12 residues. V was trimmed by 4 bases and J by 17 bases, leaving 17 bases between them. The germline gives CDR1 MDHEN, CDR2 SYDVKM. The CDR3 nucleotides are TGTGCCAGCAGTTCCACAGGGAATTCGGTTTTTTTT. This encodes CASSSTGNSVFF.

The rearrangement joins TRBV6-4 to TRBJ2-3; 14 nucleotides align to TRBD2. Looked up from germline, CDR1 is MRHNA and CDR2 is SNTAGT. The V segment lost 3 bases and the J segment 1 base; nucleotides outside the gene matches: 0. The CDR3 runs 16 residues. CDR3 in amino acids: CASSETSGGGTDTQYF. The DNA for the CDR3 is TGTGCCAGCAGTGAGACTAGCGGGGGGGGCACAGATACGCAGTATTTT.

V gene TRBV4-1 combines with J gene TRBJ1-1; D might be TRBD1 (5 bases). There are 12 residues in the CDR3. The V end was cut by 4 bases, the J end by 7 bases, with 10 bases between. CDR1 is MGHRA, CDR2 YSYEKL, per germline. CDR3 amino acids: CASSPDSREAFF. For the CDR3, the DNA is TGCGCCAGCAGCCCTGACAGCCGTGAAGCTTTCTTT.

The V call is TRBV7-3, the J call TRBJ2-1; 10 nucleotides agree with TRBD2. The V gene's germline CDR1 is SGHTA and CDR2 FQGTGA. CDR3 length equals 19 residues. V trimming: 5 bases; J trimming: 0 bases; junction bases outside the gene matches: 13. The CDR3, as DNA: TGTGCCAGCAGCAGTAGCGGGGGGTACCCCCGCAGCTCCTACAATGAGCAGTTCTTC. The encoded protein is CASSSSGGYPRSSYNEQFF.

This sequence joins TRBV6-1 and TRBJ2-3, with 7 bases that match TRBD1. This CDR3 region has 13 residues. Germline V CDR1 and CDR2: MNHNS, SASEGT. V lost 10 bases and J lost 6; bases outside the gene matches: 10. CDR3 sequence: CAIDREGVDTQYF. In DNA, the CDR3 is TGTGCCATAGACAGGGAAGGAGTCGATACGCAGTATTTT.

The DNA of the CDR3 is TGCGCCAGCAGCACGGGCGGGACAGCGAATGAAAAACTGTTTTTT. Translating it yields CASSTGGTANEKLFF. The gene calls are TRBV5-1 and TRBJ1-4, with TRBD1 matching 7 bases. The CDR3 is 15 amino acids. J gave up 5 bases and V 4 bases, and 8 bases lay outside the gene matches. Germline assignment: CDR1 SGHRS and CDR2 YFSETQ. The full variable domain, its missing parts supplied by reference TRBV5-1 and TRBJ1-4, is KAGVTQTPRYLIKTRGQQVTLSCSPISGHRSVSWYQQTPGQGLQFLFEYFSETQRNKGNFPGRFSGRQFSNSRSEMNVSTLELGDSALYLCASSTGGTANEKLFFGSGTQLSVL.

The CDR3 region is CSVGLAGPYEQYF. The CDR3 nucleotides read TGCAGCGTCGGACTAGCGGGACCCTACGAGCAGTACTTC. The V gene is TRBV29-1, the J gene TRBJ2-7, with 12 bases lining up with TRBD2. This CDR3 has 13 residues. CDR1 and CDR2 from the germline V gene are SQVTM and ANQGSEA. Trimming removed 6 bases from V and 2 bases from J; junction bases left unmatched: 2.

The CDR3 protein is CASSVTSGRAFNEQFF. Here the CDR3 DNA reads TGCGCCAGCAGCGTGACTAGCGGGAGGGCTTTCAATGAGCAGTTCTTC. The rearrangement joins TRBV5-1 to TRBJ2-1; TRBD2 matches at 14 bases. Germline V gives CDR1 SGHRS, CDR2 YFSETQ. This CDR3 is built from 16 residues. The V segment lost 4 bases and the J segment 6 bases; nucleotides outside the gene matches: 6.

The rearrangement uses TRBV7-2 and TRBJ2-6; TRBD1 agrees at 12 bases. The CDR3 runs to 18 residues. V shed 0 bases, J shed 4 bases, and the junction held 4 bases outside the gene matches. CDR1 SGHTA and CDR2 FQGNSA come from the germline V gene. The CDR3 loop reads CASSLAGQGAPGANVLTF. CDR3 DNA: TGTGCCAGCAGCTTAGCGGGACAGGGGGCGCCCGGGGCCAACGTCCTGACTTTC.

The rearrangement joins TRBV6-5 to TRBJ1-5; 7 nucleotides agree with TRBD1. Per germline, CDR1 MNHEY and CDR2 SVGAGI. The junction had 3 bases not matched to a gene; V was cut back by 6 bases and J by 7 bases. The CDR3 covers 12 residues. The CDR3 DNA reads TGTGCCAGCAGCCCAGGGGGGCAGCCCCAGCATTTT. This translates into CASSPGGQPQHF.

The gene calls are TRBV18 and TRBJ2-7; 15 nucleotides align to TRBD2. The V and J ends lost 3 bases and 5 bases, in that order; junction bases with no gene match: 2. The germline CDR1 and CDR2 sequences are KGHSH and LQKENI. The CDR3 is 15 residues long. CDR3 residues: CASSPGTSGGNEQYF. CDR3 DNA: TGTGCCAGCTCACCGGGGACTAGCGGGGGGAACGAGCAGTACTTC.

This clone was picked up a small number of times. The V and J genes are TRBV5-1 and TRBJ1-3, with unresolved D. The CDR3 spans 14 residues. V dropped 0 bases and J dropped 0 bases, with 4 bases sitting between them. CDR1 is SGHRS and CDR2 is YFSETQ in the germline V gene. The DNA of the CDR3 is TGCGCCAGCAGCTTGGGAGGCTCTGGAAACACCATATATTTT. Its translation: CASSLGGSGNTIYF.

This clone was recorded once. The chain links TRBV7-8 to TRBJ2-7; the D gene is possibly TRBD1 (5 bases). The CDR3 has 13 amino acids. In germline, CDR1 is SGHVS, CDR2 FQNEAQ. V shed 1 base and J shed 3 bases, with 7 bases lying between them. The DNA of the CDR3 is TGTGCCAGCAGCTTAGTCAGGGTCTACGAGCAGTACTTC. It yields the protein CASSLVRVYEQYF.

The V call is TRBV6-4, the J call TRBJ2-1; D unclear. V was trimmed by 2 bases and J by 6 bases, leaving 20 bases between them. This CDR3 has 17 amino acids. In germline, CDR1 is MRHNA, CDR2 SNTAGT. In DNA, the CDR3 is TGTGCCAGCAGTGACAGAGAGGTGCGAGGCGGTGGCAATGAGCAGTTCTTC. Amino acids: CASSDREVRGGGNEQFF.

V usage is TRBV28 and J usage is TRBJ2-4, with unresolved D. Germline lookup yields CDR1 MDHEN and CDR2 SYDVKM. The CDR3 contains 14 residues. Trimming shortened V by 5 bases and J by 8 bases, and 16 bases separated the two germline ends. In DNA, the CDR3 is TGTGCCAGCAGTCCCGCTTCGAGGCCCGACATTCAGTACTTC. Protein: CASSPASRPDIQYF.

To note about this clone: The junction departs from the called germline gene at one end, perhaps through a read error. CDR3 DNA sequence: TGTGCTAGCAGCTTAGCTAGCGGGGGGGGGAATGAGCAGTTCTTC. This sequence encodes CASSLASGGGNEQFF. The chain uses TRBV7-7 and TRBJ2-1, with 12 bases identical to TRBD2. Germline CDR1 and CDR2: SSHAT and FNYEAQ (reference sequence). This CDR3 contains 15 residues. Based on the CDR3 plus reference TRBV7-7 and TRBJ2-1, the full variable domain is GAGVSQSPRYKVTKRGQDVTLRCDPISSHATLYWYQQALGQGPEFLTYFNYEAQPDKSGLPSDRFSAERPEGSISTLTIQRTEQRDSAMYRCASSLASGGGNEQFFGPGTRLTVL.

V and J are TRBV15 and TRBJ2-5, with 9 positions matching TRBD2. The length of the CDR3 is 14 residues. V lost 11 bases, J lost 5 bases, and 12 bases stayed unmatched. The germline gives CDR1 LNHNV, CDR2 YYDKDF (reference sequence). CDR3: CAFQSSGMVETQYF. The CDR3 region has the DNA TGTGCCTTCCAGTCTAGCGGGATGGTGGAGACCCAGTACTTC.

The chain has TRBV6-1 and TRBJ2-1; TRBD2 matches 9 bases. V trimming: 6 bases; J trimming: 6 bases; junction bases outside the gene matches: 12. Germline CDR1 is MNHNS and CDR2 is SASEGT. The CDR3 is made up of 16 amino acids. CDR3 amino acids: CASREMGLASGNEQFF. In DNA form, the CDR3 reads TGTGCCAGCAGAGAAATGGGACTAGCCAGCGGCAATGAGCAGTTCTTC.

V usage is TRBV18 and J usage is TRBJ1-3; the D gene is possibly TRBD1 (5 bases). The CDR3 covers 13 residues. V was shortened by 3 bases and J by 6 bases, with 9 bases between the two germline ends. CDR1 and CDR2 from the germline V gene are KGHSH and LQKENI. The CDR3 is CASSPQGENTIYF. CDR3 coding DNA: TGTGCCAGCTCACCGCAAGGGGAAAACACCATATATTTT.

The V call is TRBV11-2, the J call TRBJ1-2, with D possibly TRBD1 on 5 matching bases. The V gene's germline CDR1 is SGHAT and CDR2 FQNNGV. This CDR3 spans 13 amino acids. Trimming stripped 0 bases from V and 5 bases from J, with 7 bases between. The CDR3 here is CASSLDRAYGYTF. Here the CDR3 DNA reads TGTGCCAGCAGCTTAGACAGGGCTTATGGCTACACCTTC.

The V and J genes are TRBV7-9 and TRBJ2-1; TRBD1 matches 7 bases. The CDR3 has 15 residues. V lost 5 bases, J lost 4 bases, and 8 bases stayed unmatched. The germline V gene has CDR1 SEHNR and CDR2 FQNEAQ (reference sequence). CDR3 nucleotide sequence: TGTGCCAGCAGCCCCCGGGACAGATTATACAATGAGCAGTTCTTC. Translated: CASSPRDRLYNEQFF.

CDR3 DNA: TGTGCCACCTCGGCGGAGCTATACTATGAGCAGTACTTC. It codes for CATSAELYYEQYF. The chain employs TRBV28 and TRBJ2-7; no clear D gene. This CDR3 contains 13 residues. V dropped 10 bases and J dropped 7 bases, with 20 bases sitting between them. Germline-derived CDR1 and CDR2 are MDHEN and SYDVKM.

CDR3 loop: CASGFTGLDEQYF. The CDR3 DNA follows: TGTGCCAGCGGCTTTACAGGGCTCGACGAGCAGTACTTC. The chain uses TRBV4-2 and TRBJ2-7; a weak D match, TRBD1 (6 bases). Germline values: CDR1 LGHNA, CDR2 YNFKEQ. Trimming stripped 8 bases from V and 5 bases from J, with 16 bases between. The CDR3 has 13 residues.

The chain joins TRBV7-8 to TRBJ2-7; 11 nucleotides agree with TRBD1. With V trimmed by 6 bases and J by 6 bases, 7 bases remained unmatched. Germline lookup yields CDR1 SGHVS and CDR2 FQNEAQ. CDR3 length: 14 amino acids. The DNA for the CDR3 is TGTGCCAGCAGACCCGCGGGACAGGGGGGCGAGCAGTACTTC. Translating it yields CASRPAGQGGEQYF.

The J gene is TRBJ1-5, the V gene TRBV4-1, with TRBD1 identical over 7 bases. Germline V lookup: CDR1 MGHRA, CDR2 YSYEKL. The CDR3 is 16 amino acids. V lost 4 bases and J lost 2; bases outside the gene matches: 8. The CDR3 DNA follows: TGCGCCAGCAGCCCCTGGGGAGGACAGGGCAATCAGCCCCAGCATTTT. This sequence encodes CASSPWGGQGNQPQHF.

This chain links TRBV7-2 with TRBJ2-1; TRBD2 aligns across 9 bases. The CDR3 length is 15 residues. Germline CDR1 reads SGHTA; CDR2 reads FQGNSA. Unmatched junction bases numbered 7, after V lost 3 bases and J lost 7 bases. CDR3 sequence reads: CASSFRAGGSNEQFF. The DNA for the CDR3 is TGTGCCAGCAGCTTCCGAGCGGGGGGTAGTAATGAGCAGTTCTTC. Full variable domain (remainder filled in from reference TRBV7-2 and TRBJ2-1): GAGVSQSPSNKVTEKGKDVELRCDPISGHTALYWYRQSLGQGLEFLIYFQGNSAPDKSGLPSDRFSAERTGGSVSTLTIQRTQQEDSAVYLCASSFRAGGSNEQFFGPGTRLTVL.